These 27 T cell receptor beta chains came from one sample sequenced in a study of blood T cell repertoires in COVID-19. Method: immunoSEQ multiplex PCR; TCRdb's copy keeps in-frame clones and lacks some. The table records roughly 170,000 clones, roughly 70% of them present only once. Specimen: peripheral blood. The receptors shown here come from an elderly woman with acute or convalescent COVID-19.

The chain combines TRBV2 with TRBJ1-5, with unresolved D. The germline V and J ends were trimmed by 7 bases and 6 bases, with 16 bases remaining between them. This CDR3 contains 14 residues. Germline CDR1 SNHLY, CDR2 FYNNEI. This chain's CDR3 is CASTRTARGQPQHF. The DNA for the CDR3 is TGTGCCAGCACCAGGACGGCGCGGGGTCAGCCCCAGCATTTT.

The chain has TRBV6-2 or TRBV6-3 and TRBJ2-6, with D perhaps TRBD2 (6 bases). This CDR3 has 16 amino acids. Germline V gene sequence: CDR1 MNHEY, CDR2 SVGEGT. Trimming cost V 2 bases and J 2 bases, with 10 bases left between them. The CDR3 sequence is CASSYGEVTGANVLTF. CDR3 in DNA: TGTGCCAGCAGTTACGGGGAGGTCACTGGGGCCAACGTCCTGACTTTC.

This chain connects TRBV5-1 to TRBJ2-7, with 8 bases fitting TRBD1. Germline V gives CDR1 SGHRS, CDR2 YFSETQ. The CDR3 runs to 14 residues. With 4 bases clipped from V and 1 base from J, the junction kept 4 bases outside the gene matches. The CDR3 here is CASSGQGQSYEQYF. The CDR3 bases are TGCGCCAGCAGCGGACAGGGACAGTCCTACGAGCAGTACTTC.

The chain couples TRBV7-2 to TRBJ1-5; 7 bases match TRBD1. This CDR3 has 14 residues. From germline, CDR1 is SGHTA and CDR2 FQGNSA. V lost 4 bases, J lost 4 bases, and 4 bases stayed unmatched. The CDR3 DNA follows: TGTGCCAGCAGCTCGACAGGGCGGAATCAGCCCCAGCATTTT. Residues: CASSSTGRNQPQHF. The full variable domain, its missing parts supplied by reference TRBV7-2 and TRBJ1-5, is GAGVSQSPSNKVTEKGKDVELRCDPISGHTALYWYRQSLGQGLEFLIYFQGNSAPDKSGLPSDRFSAERTGGSVSTLTIQRTQQEDSAVYLCASSSTGRNQPQHFGDGTRLSIL.

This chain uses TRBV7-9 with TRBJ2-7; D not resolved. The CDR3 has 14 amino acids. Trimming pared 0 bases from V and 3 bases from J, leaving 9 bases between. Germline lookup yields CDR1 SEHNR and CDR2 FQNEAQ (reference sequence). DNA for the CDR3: TGTGCCAGCAGCTTAGCGGGCAAATACTACGAGCAGTACTTC. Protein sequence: CASSLAGKYYEQYF.

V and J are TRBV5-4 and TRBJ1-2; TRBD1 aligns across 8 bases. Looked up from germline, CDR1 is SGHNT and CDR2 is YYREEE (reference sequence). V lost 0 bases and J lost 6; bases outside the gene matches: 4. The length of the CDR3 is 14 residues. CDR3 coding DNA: TGTGCCAGCAGCTTGGAACAGGGGGGGGATGGCTACACCTTC. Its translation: CASSLEQGGDGYTF.

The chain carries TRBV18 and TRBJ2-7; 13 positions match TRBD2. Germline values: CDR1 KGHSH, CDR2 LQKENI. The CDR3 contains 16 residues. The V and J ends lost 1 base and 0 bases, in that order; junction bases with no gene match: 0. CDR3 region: CASSPRTSGSSYEQYF. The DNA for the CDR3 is TGTGCCAGCTCACCACGGACTAGCGGGAGCTCCTACGAGCAGTACTTC.

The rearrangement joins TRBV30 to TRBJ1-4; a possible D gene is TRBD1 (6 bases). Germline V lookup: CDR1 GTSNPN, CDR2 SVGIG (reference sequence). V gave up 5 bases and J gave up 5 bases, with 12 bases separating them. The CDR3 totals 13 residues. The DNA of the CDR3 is TGTGCCTGGGGGGGGGCCGGGAATGAAAAACTGTTTTTT. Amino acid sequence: CAWGGAGNEKLFF.

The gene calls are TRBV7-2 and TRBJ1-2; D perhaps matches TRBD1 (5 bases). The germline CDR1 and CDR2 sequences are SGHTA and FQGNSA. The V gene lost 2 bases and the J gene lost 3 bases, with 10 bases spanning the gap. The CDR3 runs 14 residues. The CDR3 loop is CASSLSWGDYGYTF. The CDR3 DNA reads TGTGCCAGCAGCTTATCCTGGGGGGACTATGGCTACACCTTC.

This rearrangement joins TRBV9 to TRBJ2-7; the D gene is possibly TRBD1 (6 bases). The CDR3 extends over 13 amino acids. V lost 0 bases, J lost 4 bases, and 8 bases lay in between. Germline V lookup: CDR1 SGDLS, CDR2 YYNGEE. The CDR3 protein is CASSVGTAYEQYF. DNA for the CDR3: TGTGCCAGCAGCGTAGGGACAGCTTACGAGCAGTACTTC.

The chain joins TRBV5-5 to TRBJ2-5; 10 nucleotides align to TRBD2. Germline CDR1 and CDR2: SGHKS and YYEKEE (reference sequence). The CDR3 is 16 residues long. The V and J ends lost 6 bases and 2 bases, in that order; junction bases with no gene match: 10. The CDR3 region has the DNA TGTGCCAGCACTCCCATTGTAGCGGGAGGTCAAGAGACCCAGTACTTC. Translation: CASTPIVAGGQETQYF.

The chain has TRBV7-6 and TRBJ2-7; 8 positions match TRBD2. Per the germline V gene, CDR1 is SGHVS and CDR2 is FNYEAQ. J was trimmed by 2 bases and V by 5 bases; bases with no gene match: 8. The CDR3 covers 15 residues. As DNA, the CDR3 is TGTGCCAGCAGCAGTAGCGGGACCCCCCCCTACGAGCAGTACTTC. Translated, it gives CASSSSGTPPYEQYF.

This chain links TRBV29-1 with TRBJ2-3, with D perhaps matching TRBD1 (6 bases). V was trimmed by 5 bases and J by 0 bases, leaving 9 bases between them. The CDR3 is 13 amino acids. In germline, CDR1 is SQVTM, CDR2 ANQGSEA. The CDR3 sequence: CSVTGSSTDTQYF. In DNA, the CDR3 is TGCAGCGTTACAGGGTCTAGCACAGATACGCAGTATTTT.

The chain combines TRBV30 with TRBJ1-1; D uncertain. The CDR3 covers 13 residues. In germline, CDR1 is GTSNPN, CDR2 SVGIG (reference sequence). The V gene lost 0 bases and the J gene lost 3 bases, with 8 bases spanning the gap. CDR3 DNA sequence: TGTGCCTGGAGTGTATCGGGGTACACTGAAGCTTTCTTT. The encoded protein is CAWSVSGYTEAFF. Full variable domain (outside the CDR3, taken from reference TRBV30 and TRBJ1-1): SQTIHQWPATLVQPVGSPLSLECTVEGTSNPNLYWYRQAAGRGLQLLFYSVGIGQISSEVPQNLSASRPQDRQFILSSKKLLLSDSGFYLCAWSVSGYTEAFFGQGTRLTVV.

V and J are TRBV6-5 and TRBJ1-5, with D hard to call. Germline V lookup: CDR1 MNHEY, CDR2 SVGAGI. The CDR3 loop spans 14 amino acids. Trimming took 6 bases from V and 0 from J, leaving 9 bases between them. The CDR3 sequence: CASSREDSNQPQHF. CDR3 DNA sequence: TGTGCCAGCAGCCGGGAAGATAGCAATCAGCCCCAGCATTTT.

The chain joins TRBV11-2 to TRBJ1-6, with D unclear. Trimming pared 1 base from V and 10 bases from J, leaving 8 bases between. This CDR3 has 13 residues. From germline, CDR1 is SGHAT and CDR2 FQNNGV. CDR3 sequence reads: CASSLGEFSPLHF. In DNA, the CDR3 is TGTGCCAGCAGCTTAGGGGAGTTCTCACCCCTCCACTTT.

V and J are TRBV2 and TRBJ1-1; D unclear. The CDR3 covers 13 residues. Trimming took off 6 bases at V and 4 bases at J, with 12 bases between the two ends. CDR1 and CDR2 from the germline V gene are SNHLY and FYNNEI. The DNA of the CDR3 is TGTGCCAGCAGACGCCAACAGAGCACTGAAGCTTTCTTT. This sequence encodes CASRRQQSTEAFF. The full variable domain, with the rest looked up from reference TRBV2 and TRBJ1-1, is EPEVTQTPSHQVTQMGQEVILRCVPISNHLYFYWYRQILGQKVEFLVSFYNNEISEKSEIFDDQFSVERPDGSNFTLKIRSTKLEDSAMYFCASRRQQSTEAFFGQGTRLTVV.

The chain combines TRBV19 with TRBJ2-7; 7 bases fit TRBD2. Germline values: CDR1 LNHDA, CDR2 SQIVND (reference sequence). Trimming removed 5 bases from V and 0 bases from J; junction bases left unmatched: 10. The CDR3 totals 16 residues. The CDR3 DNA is TGTGCCAGTAGTGACCCTATAGCGGGCAGCTCCTACGAGCAGTACTTC. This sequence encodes CASSDPIAGSSYEQYF.

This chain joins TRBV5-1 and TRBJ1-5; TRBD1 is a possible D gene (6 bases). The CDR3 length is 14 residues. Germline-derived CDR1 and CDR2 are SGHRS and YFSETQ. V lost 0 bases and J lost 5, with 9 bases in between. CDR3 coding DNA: TGCGCCAGCAGCTTGGACAGGGACCATCAGCCCCAGCATTTT. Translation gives CASSLDRDHQPQHF.

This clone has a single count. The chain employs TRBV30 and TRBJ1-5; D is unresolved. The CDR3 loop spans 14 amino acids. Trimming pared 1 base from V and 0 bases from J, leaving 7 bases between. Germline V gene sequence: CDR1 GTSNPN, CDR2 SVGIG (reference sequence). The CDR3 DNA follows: TGTGCCTGGAGTGCACTAAATAGCAATCAGCCCCAGCATTTT. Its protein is CAWSALNSNQPQHF.

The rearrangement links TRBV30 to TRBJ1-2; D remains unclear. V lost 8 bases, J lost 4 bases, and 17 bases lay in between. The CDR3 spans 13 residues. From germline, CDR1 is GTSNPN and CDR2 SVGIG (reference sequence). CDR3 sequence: CARSEGGSYGYTF. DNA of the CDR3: TGTGCCAGATCAGAGGGCGGTTCCTATGGCTACACCTTC.

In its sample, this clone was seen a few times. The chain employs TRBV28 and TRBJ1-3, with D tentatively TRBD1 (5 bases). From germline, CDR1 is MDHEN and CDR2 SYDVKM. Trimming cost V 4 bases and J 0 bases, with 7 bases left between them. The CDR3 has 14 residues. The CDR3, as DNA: TGTGCCAGCAGTTCGACAGCCTCTGGAAACACCATATATTTT. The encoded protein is CASSSTASGNTIYF.

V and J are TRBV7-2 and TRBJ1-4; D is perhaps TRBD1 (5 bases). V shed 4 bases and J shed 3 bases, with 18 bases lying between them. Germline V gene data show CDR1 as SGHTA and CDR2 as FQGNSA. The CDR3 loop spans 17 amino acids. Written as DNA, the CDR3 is TGTGCCAGCAGCTCTCAGGGATATGTAAGGCCTAATGAAAAACTGTTTTTT. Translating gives CASSSQGYVRPNEKLFF.

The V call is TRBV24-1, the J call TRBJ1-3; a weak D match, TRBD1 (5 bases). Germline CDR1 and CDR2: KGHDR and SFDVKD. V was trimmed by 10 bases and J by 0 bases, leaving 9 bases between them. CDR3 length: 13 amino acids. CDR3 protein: CATGGDSGNTIYF. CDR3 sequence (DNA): TGTGCCACGGGGGGGGACTCTGGAAACACCATATATTTT.

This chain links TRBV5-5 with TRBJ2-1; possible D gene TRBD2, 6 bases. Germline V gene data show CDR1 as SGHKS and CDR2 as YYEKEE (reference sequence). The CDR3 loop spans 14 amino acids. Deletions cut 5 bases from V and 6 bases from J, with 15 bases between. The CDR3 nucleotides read TGTGCCAGCAGGGAGGGGCTGTTCGGCAATGAGCAGTTCTTC. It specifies CASREGLFGNEQFF.

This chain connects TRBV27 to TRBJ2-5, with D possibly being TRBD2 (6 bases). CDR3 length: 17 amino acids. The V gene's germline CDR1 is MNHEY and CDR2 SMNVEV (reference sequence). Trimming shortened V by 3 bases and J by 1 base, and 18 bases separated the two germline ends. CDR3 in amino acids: CASSLFTSSRGQETQYF. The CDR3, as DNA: TGTGCCAGCAGTTTGTTTACTAGCTCGAGAGGCCAAGAGACCCAGTACTTC.

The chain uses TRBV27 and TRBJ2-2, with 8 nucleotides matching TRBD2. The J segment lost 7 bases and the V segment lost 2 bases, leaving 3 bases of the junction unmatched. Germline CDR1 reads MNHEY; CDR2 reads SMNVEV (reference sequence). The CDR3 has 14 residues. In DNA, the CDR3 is TGTGCCAGCAGTTTAAGACTAGCGATCGGGGAGCTGTTTTTT. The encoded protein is CASSLRLAIGELFF.